This record covers a single T cell receptor beta chain. An oligo carrying a UMI was ligated to the cDNA 3' end. An equimolar mix of RC1.1 and RC1.2 primed the beta chain across TRBC1 and TRBC2. From the UMI-ligation and nested PCR reads, TCRdb called clonotypes with MiXCR, one entry per CDR3 protein. The table lists about 41,000 distinct CDR3 sequences, about 17% of them singletons. The sample belongs to a study of quantifying T cell responses using KT2 cells. Looking at the study overall: RNA was reverse transcribed with TCR alpha and beta constant-region primers. The second PCR was a qPCR stopped at a predetermined fluorescence threshold.

Sequencing was carried out using PBMCs spiked with cells of the T cell clone KT2. This sequence originates from a human donor.

The CDR3 nucleotides read TGTGCCAGCAGCTTAGGGGGTCTCCTCCACTTT. Translation gives CASSLGGLLHF. V is TRBV11-3 and J is TRBJ1-6, with D uncertain. CDR3 length: 11 amino acids. Germline V gives CDR1 SGHNT, CDR2 YENEEA. V lost 1 base, J lost 15 bases, and 7 bases lay in between.